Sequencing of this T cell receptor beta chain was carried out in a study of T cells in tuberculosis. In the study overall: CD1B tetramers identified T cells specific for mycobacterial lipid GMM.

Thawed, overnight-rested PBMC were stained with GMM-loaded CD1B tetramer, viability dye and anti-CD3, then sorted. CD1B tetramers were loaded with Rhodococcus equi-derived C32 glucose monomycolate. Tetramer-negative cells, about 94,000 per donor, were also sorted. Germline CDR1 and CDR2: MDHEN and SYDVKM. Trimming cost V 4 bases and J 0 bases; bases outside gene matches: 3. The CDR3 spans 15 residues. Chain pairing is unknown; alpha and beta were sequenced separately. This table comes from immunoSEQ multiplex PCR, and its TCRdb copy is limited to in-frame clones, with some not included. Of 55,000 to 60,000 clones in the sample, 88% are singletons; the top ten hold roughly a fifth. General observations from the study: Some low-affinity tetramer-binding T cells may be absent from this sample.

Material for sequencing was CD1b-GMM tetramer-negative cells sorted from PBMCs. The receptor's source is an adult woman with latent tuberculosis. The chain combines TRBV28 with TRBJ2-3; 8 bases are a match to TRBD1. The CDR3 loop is CASSSGQASTDTQYF. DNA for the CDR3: TGTGCCAGCAGTTCGGGACAGGCAAGCACAGATACGCAGTATTTT.